This T cell receptor beta chain was sequenced during a study of blood T cell repertoires in COVID-19. Study-wide background: T cells, B-cell-depleted T cells, or PBMCs provided the cDNA or gDNA that served as material.

Authors' processing steps: Amplification of reference gene primers was used by the study to estimate nucleated cell counts. Libraries were prepared by immunoSEQ multiplex PCR; TCRdb keeps only in-frame clonotypes and omits some of them. The V and J calls and clone size were taken over from that table, and D and trimming were inferred from the DNA. This sample has 150,000 to 200,000 clones, with around 83% found just once. The origin of this receptor is a man between 40 and 49 years old with acute or convalescent COVID-19. Sequencing was carried out using peripheral blood.

The CDR3 DNA follows: TGTGCCATCAGTGGGGGGACAGATTACAATGAGCAGTTCTTC. Translation: CAISGGTDYNEQFF. The chain has TRBV10-3 and TRBJ2-1, with 7 bases identical to TRBD1. The CDR3 has 14 amino acids. Germline-derived CDR1 and CDR2 are ENHRY and SYGVKD. The ends lost 4 bases at V and 4 bases at J; junction bases unmatched: 4.